The rows below give T cell receptor beta chains drawn from one sample of a study of response to subunit inactivated influenza vaccine. One entry per CDR3 protein, called by TCRdb with MiXCR from the RT-PCR reads. The sample holds hundreds of thousands of distinct CDR3 sequences; 14% are singletons and the top ten take 7.5% to 8%. Sequenced material: PBMCs from blood, taken around two weeks before vaccination. The receptors shown here come from a man in his fifties or sixties who received an inactivated influenza vaccine. CDR3s include the opening cysteine and the closing phenylalanine or tryptophan.

j_call: TRBJ2-1; v_call: TRBV11-2; cdr3_aa: CASSPGLAGGPFF
j_call: TRBJ2-7; v_call: TRBV7-2; cdr3_aa: CASSPSAGKYEQYF
j_call: TRBJ2-1; v_call: TRBV29-1; cdr3_aa: CSVRPDQNEQFF
j_call: TRBJ2-1; v_call: TRBV5-1; cdr3_aa: CASSLAGQNEQFF
j_call: TRBJ2-2; v_call: TRBV6-1; cdr3_aa: CASSVGGRTGELFF
j_call: TRBJ2-7; v_call: TRBV9; cdr3_aa: CASSRAGGSGEQYF
j_call: TRBJ1-2; v_call: TRBV24-1; cdr3_aa: CATSDPAKLHGYTF
j_call: TRBJ2-7; v_call: TRBV4-1; cdr3_aa: CASSQARTGDYEQYF
j_call: TRBJ2-5; v_call: TRBV5-5; cdr3_aa: CASRPLSQETQYF
j_call: TRBJ2-7; v_call: TRBV4-2; cdr3_aa: CASSQDIASGAPAF
j_call: TRBJ2-7; v_call: TRBV5-6; cdr3_aa: CASSFGTGASYEQYF
j_call: TRBJ1-4; v_call: TRBV5-1; cdr3_aa: CASGGQGSEKLFF
j_call: TRBJ2-3; v_call: TRBV27; cdr3_aa: CASSPFSVGTDTQYF
j_call: TRBJ2-2; v_call: TRBV7-2; cdr3_aa: CASSWWGGNTGELFF
j_call: TRBJ1-5; v_call: TRBV20-1; cdr3_aa: CSANLDSNQPQHF
j_call: TRBJ2-2; v_call: TRBV24-1; cdr3_aa: CATSDFLAGDGIGELFF
j_call: TRBJ2-1; v_call: TRBV5-1; cdr3_aa: CASSQAGVGYNEQFF
j_call: TRBJ2-7; v_call: TRBV6-2/TRBV6-3; cdr3_aa: CASSYTSGTGNHEQYF
j_call: TRBJ2-7; v_call: TRBV7-2; cdr3_aa: CASSYPGQAYEQYF
j_call: TRBJ2-2; v_call: TRBV29-1; cdr3_aa: CSVEGTGELFF
j_call: TRBJ2-7; v_call: TRBV7-2; cdr3_aa: CASSLGTRYEQYF
j_call: TRBJ2-3; v_call: TRBV29-1; cdr3_aa: CSVEEGTDTQYF
j_call: TRBJ1-2; v_call: TRBV7-2; cdr3_aa: CASSRQGASHGYTF
j_call: TRBJ2-7; v_call: TRBV10-3; cdr3_aa: CAISEGGLATEQYF
j_call: TRBJ2-7; v_call: TRBV6-5; cdr3_aa: CASSYSGAGSGEQYF